This T cell receptor (beta chain) was profiled in a study of shared clonotypes between healthy human individuals. Notes on the study in general: Compared with clonotypes that all four donors shared, non-shared clonotypes had lower generation probabilities. Several donors shared 4.5% to 6.5% of their naive CD4 clonotypes.

Turning to this clone: Its antigen remains unidentified.

Libraries were prepared by immunoSEQ multiplex PCR; TCRdb keeps only in-frame clonotypes and omits some of them. Found here are more than 2,000,000 clones, over 85% of them singletons; the top ten hold 0.3% to 0.4%. The junction had 5 bases not matched to a gene; V was cut back by 3 bases and J by 2 bases. CDR1 and CDR2 (germline): MGHDK, SYGVNS. This CDR3 contains 15 residues. Donors included only healthy HIV-negative adults lacking recent acute infections or vaccinations. This chain uses TRBV25-1 with TRBJ2-5; TRBD2 matches 8 bases. This clonotype originated in a man aged 18 to 29 in good health. Some clones in this sample may be carry-over from other donors' samples. The specimen was naive CD4+ T cells from PBMCs. Subset of the sample: CD45RA+ positively selected. The CDR3: CASSDLAGPQETQYF. The CDR3 coding sequence is TGTGCCAGCAGTGACTTAGCGGGACCGCAAGAGACCCAGTACTTC.